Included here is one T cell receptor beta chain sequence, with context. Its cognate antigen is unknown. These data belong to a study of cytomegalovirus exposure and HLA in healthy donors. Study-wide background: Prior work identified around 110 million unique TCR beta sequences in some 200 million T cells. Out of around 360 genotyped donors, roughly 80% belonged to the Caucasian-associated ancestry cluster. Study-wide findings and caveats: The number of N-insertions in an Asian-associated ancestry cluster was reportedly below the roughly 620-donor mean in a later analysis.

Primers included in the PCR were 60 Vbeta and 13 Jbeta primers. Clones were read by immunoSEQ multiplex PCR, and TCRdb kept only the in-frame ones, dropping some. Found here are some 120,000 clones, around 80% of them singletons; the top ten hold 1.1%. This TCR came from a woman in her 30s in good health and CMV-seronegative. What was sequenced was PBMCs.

CDR3 DNA: TGTGCCAGCAAATCCGACAGGGGGCTTACTGAAGCTTTCTTT. Translating it yields CASKSDRGLTEAFF. The chain recombines TRBV19 with TRBJ1-1; TRBD1 matches 10 bases. The ends lost 9 bases at V and 5 bases at J; junction bases unmatched: 9. The CDR3 totals 14 residues. Germline V gene lookup returns CDR1 LNHDA and CDR2 SQIVND (reference sequence).